One and the same sample provided the 14 T cell receptor beta chains below, sequenced in a study of cytotoxic CD8 clonotypes in ibrutinib-treated CLL. TCRdb's copy holds only in-frame clones and misses some; the assay was immunoSEQ multiplex PCR. The data contain approximately 170,000 clones, roughly 90% of them seen just once; the ten biggest clones take up 3% to 3.5%. The sample consisted of PBMCs, taken at disease progression, from a patient treated with ibrutinib. The receptor set was obtained from a human donor with chronic lymphocytic leukemia.

The V gene is TRBV7-8, the J gene TRBJ2-7; 12 nucleotides match TRBD2. V lost 1 base and J lost 5; bases outside the gene matches: 12. Germline-derived CDR1 and CDR2 are SGHVS and FQNEAQ. The CDR3 has 18 residues. The CDR3 here is CASSLVPRLAGVTNEQYF. The DNA for the CDR3 is TGTGCCAGCAGCTTAGTTCCCCGACTAGCGGGAGTCACCAACGAGCAGTACTTC.

J is TRBJ2-3 and V is TRBV5-1; 7 bases map to TRBD1. V lost 5 bases, J lost 2 bases, and 5 bases stayed unmatched. Germline CDR1 reads SGHRS; CDR2 reads YFSETQ. The CDR3 has 14 amino acids. For the CDR3, the DNA is TGCGCCAGCAGTCGTGACAGGGCCACAGATACGCAGTATTTT. Protein product: CASSRDRATDTQYF.

This clone appeared a single time. The J gene is TRBJ2-1, the V gene TRBV6-5; TRBD2 matches 11 bases. Germline CDR1 MNHEY, CDR2 SVGAGI. V lost 5 bases to trimming and J lost 6 bases; unmatched junction nucleotides: 3. This CDR3 comprises 14 residues. CDR3 in DNA: TGTGCCAGCAGTATAGCGGGAGGGTCCAATGAGCAGTTCTTC. The encoded protein is CASSIAGGSNEQFF.

The chain joins TRBV6-1 to TRBJ1-2, with D possibly being TRBD1 (6 bases). There are 12 residues in the CDR3. Trimming took off 8 bases at V and 5 bases at J, with 12 bases between the two ends. From germline, CDR1 is MNHNS and CDR2 SASEGT. The CDR3 DNA sequence: TGTGCCAGCCCGGCCAGGGGTTATGGCTACACCTTC. It specifies CASPARGYGYTF.

The chain links TRBV6-1 to TRBJ1-3; D may be TRBD1 (6 bases). V was trimmed by 7 bases and J by 8 bases, leaving 21 bases between them. Germline V lookup: CDR1 MNHNS, CDR2 SASEGT. This CDR3 has 15 residues. In nucleotides, the CDR3 is TGTGCCAGCAACTCACGACGGGGACCAGGGGACACCATATATTTT. Translation: CASNSRRGPGDTIYF.

This clone was found once. The V call is TRBV28, the J call TRBJ1-1; 7 bases map to TRBD1. In germline, CDR1 is MDHEN, CDR2 SYDVKM. The V gene end was trimmed by 7 bases and the J gene end by 7 bases; junction bases not matched to a gene: 6. The CDR3 totals 12 residues. The CDR3: CASKRTGGEAFF. Written as DNA, the CDR3 is TGTGCCAGCAAAAGGACAGGTGGTGAAGCTTTCTTT.

The chain joins TRBV5-1 to TRBJ2-3; 8 positions agree with TRBD1. The CDR3 runs 15 residues. J was trimmed by 5 bases and V by 0 bases; bases with no gene match: 5. CDR1 is SGHRS, CDR2 YFSETQ, per germline. This chain's CDR3 is CASSLGQGFGDTQYF. The DNA for the CDR3 is TGCGCCAGCAGCTTGGGACAGGGGTTTGGAGATACGCAGTATTTT. The variable domain in full, with the rest retrieved from reference TRBV5-1 and TRBJ2-3, is KAGVTQTPRYLIKTRGQQVTLSCSPISGHRSVSWYQQTPGQGLQFLFEYFSETQRNKGNFPGRFSGRQFSNSRSEMNVSTLELGDSALYLCASSLGQGFGDTQYFGPGTRLTVL.

V gene TRBV5-6 combines with J gene TRBJ2-5; the D gene is possibly TRBD1 (5 bases). This CDR3 region has 16 residues. Deletions cut 4 bases from V and 2 bases from J, with 18 bases between. The germline CDR1 and CDR2 sequences are SGHDT and YYEEEE. The CDR3 loop is CASSLKRLTVQETQYF. The DNA of the CDR3 is TGTGCCAGCAGCCTCAAACGGTTGACAGTACAAGAGACCCAGTACTTC. Together with reference TRBV5-6 and TRBJ2-5, the CDR3 gives the full variable domain: DAGVTQSPTHLIKTRGQQVTLRCSPKSGHDTVSWYQQALGQGPQFIFQYYEEEERQRGNFPDRFSGHQFPNYSSELNVNALLLGDSALYLCASSLKRLTVQETQYFGPGTRLLVL.

This clone was counted between two and nine times. The CDR3 bases are TGTGCCAGCAGCTTGGCAGGGGGCAGGGCCTTTGGCTACACCTTC. Protein sequence: CASSLAGGRAFGYTF. V gene TRBV5-4 combines with J gene TRBJ1-2; 8 bases match TRBD1. V shed 0 bases and J 7 bases; nucleotides not matched to a gene: 8. Germline CDR1 and CDR2: SGHNT and YYREEE (reference sequence). CDR3 length: 15 amino acids.

A single count supports this clone. V is TRBV5-5 and J is TRBJ2-2; TRBD2 aligns across 10 bases. CDR3 length: 18 residues. V lost 0 bases and J lost 6; bases outside the gene matches: 11. CDR1 is SGHKS and CDR2 is YYEKEE in the germline V gene (reference sequence). DNA for the CDR3: TGTGCCAGCAGCTTGGGGCTAGCGGGAGTTCAACAGGCCGGGGAGCTGTTTTTT. Translated, it gives CASSLGLAGVQQAGELFF.

The V call is TRBV7-2, the J call TRBJ1-2; D remains unclear. Germline V gene sequence: CDR1 SGHTA, CDR2 FQGNSA. Trimming left V 3 bases short and J 4 bases short, with 12 bases between. CDR3 size: 14 residues. The CDR3 DNA sequence: TGTGCCAGCAGCTTTCCCGGAGGAACCTATGGCTACACCTTC. This sequence encodes CASSFPGGTYGYTF.

V usage is TRBV5-1 and J usage is TRBJ2-3, with TRBD2 matching over 9 bases. Germline-derived CDR1 and CDR2 are SGHRS and YFSETQ. The CDR3 has 18 residues. The trim removed 0 bases at V and 6 bases at J, leaving 14 bases unmatched. The DNA of the CDR3 is TGCGCCAGCAGCTTGGATGCTAGCGGGACTCCGGGGTTGGATACGCAGTATTTT. Translation: CASSLDASGTPGLDTQYF.

The rearrangement joins TRBV7-9 to TRBJ2-7; D is tentatively TRBD1 or TRBD2 (6 bases each). Germline loops: CDR1 SEHNR, CDR2 FQNEAQ (reference sequence). V was trimmed by 1 base and J by 1 base, leaving 11 bases between them. CDR3 length: 15 amino acids. The CDR3 loop is CASSLVGGHSYEQYF. DNA for the CDR3: TGTGCCAGCAGCTTAGTGGGGGGACATTCCTACGAGCAGTACTTC.

This rearrangement joins TRBV18 to TRBJ1-1; 7 bases line up with TRBD1. V lost 4 bases and J lost 3; bases outside the gene matches: 8. This CDR3 comprises 15 residues. CDR1 is KGHSH, CDR2 LQKENI, per germline. The CDR3 sequence is CASSRQGSTDTEAFF. The CDR3 nucleotides are TGTGCCAGCTCACGACAGGGAAGTACGGACACTGAAGCTTTCTTT.